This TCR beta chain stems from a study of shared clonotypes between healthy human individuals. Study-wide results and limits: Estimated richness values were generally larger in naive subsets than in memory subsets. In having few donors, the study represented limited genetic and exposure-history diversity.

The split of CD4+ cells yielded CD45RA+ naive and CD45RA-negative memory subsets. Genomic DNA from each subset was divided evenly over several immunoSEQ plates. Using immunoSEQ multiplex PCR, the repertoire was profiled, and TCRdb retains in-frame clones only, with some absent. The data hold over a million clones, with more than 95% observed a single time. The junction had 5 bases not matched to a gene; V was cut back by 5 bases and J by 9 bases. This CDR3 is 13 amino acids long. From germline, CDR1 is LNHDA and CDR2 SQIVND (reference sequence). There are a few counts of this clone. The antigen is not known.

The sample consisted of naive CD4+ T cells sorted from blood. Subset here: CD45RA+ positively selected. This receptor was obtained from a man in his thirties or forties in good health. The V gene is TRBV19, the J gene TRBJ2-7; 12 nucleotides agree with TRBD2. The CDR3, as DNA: TGTGCCAGTAGTCGGACACTAGCGGGAGGGCAGTACTTC. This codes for CASSRTLAGGQYF.